This entry describes one T cell receptor beta chain. The antigen it binds to is not known. Base qualities are not recorded, but no much larger clone differs from it by a single base. This specimen belongs to a study of T cell changes during pregnancy in multiple sclerosis (dated by TCRdb to between 2018 and 2021). Looking at the study overall: The study examined how the T cell repertoire changed over the course of pregnancy in women with multiple sclerosis.

Libraries came from the immunoSEQ multiplex PCR assay. As stored in TCRdb, this immuneACCESS dataset retains in-frame rearrangements with V and J assigned. A fraction of the clones does not appear; measured against another copy, unresolved V genes explain less than half of the discrepancy, and the remainder lacks a known reason. The sample table lists approximately 45,000 clones, around 90% of them with a count of one. 0.55% to 0.85% of the sample comes from the top ten. Here the sequenced sample was CD4+ T cells from peripheral blood mononuclear cells, taken in the first trimester of pregnancy. The TCR was taken from a female donor with multiple sclerosis, enrolled in a pregnancy study.

CDR3 sequence: CASSHIGAGPSYNEQFF. The nucleotides read TGTGCCAGCTCCCACATTGGAGCGGGTCCTTCCTACAATGAGCAGTTCTTC. Recombination linked TRBV18 to TRBJ2-1; the D segment could be TRBD2, given 6 matching bases. V gives up 6 bases and J gives up 1 base, and the segment between their germline ends measures 19 bases. The CDR3, cysteine through phenylalanine, is 17 amino acids long. The sequence is cut down to CDR3 DNA, 51 bases in frame from base 1. Per the germline V gene, KGHSH is the CDR1 and LQKENI is the CDR2.